This TCR beta chain is drawn from a study of a mutant IDH1 vaccine in newly diagnosed glioma. Germline V gene data show CDR1 as SGHAT and CDR2 as FQNNGV. This CDR3 is 20 amino acids long. V lost 0 bases and J 9 bases, leaving 27 bases between the germline ends. Notes on this clone: Its antigen remains unknown.

Regarding time point: week 35, safety follow-up. All doses held 300 ug of mutant IDH1 20-mer peptide, with topical imiquimod. The method was immunoSEQ multiplex PCR; TCRdb's version includes in-frame clones alone and lacks a portion of them. The sample gives some 47,000 clones, around 86% of which show up once; around 4.5% is in the top ten. The sequence was collected from a woman aged 35 to 49 with glioma. Some clones in this sample may be carry-over from other donors' samples. Sequenced material: PBMCs, taken from a glioma patient whose treatment included an IDH1 peptide vaccine. The rearrangement uses TRBV11-2 and TRBJ1-6; perhaps TRBD1 as D (6 bases). The DNA for the CDR3 is TGTGCCAGCAGCTTAGAGGAGGGTCTAGGGGGTTGGAATTTGGTTTCACCCCTCCACTTT. It translates to CASSLEEGLGGWNLVSPLHF.